The 25 T cell receptor beta chains given below trace back to one sample, sequenced in a study of blood T cell repertoires in COVID-19. Sequencing used immunoSEQ multiplex PCR; TCRdb keeps in-frame clones, though not all of them. The data contain 300,000 to 450,000 clones, over 75% of them singletons. Sequences were obtained from peripheral blood. These receptors all stem from a woman aged 55 to 70 with COVID-19, enrolled during active disease.

The V call is TRBV6-5, the J call TRBJ2-1; maybe TRBD1 (6 bases). Germline assignment: CDR1 MNHEY and CDR2 SVGAGI. The CDR3 covers 13 residues. Trimming shortened V by 5 bases and J by 8 bases, and 13 bases separated the two germline ends. CDR3 protein: CASSPGQTDEQFF. Written as DNA, the CDR3 is TGTGCCAGCAGTCCCGGACAGACCGATGAGCAGTTCTTC.

The gene calls are TRBV4-1 and TRBJ1-3, with D possibly matching TRBD1 (6 bases). Germline CDR1 is MGHRA and CDR2 is YSYEKL. This CDR3 has 17 amino acids. V lost 3 bases to trimming and J lost 0 bases, with 15 bases between them. The CDR3 DNA sequence: TGCGCCAGCAGCCAGGCGTCGACAGGACTCTCTGGAAACACCATATATTTT. The encoded protein is CASSQASTGLSGNTIYF.

Only one count was recorded for this clone. The rearrangement joins TRBV5-5 to TRBJ1-4, with D possibly matching TRBD1 (6 bases). The CDR3 spans 15 residues. Looked up from germline, CDR1 is SGHKS and CDR2 is YYEKEE (reference sequence). The ends were cut back, 4 bases at V and 6 bases at J, with 16 bases in the middle. For the CDR3, the DNA is TGTGCCAGCAGCGCAGGGGAAGGCACTCATGAAAAACTGTTTTTT. Translated: CASSAGEGTHEKLFF.

In its sample, this clone was seen a few times. The chain carries TRBV5-4 and TRBJ2-7; no clear D gene. The CDR3 is 13 amino acids. V shed 4 bases and J shed 0 bases, with 8 bases lying between them. Per the germline V gene, CDR1 is SGHNT and CDR2 is YYREEE (reference sequence). The CDR3 loop reads CASSPTVSYEQYF. The CDR3 region has the DNA TGTGCCAGCAGCCCCACAGTCTCCTACGAGCAGTACTTC.

V gene TRBV7-2 combines with J gene TRBJ1-2; no definite D call. This CDR3 is built from 14 residues. Trimming removed 2 bases from V and 4 bases from J, with 11 bases in between. The germline gives CDR1 SGHTA, CDR2 FQGNSA. CDR3 amino acids: CASSLTGSGYGYTF. Here the CDR3 DNA reads TGTGCCAGCAGCTTAACGGGGTCGGGCTATGGCTACACCTTC.

This chain joins TRBV5-4 and TRBJ1-4; no firm D call. Germline values: CDR1 SGHNT, CDR2 YYREEE (reference sequence). The CDR3 contains 14 residues. The V end was cut by 1 base, the J end by 6 bases, with 10 bases between. CDR3 sequence (DNA): TGTGCCAGCAGCTTGTCCCCAACGGATGAAAAACTGTTTTTT. This encodes CASSLSPTDEKLFF.

The CDR3, as DNA: TGTGCCAGCAGTTTGGGCAGTGAAGCTTTCTTT. This translates into CASSLGSEAFF. The rearrangement uses TRBV28 and TRBJ1-1; D unclear. Per germline, CDR1 MDHEN and CDR2 SYDVKM. V was pared by 3 bases and J by 7 bases, with 6 bases between. The CDR3 loop spans 11 amino acids. The entire variable domain, with the rest obtained from reference TRBV28 and TRBJ1-1, is as follows: DVKVTQSSRYLVKRTGEKVFLECVQDMDHENMFWYRQDPGLGLRLIYFSYDVKMKEKGDIPEGYSVSREKKERFSLILESASTNQTSMYLCASSLGSEAFFGQGTRLTVV.

V usage is TRBV4-1 and J usage is TRBJ1-2; 8 bases line up with TRBD1. Germline V lookup: CDR1 MGHRA, CDR2 YSYEKL. Trimming took 3 bases from V and 6 from J; bases not matched to a gene: 9. The CDR3 runs to 15 residues. The CDR3 bases are TGCGCCAGCAGCCATGCGGACAGGGATATCAATGGCTACACCTTC. Its protein product is CASSHADRDINGYTF.

Notes on this clone: Other nucleotide sequences from this sample produce the same CDR3. The CDR3 here is CASSLGTGNYGYTF. CDR3 DNA: TGTGCCAGCAGTTTGGGGACTGGAAACTATGGCTACACCTTC. The chain has TRBV28 and TRBJ1-2; the D gene is possibly TRBD1 (5 bases). Trimming cost V 3 bases and J 2 bases, with 10 bases left between them. This CDR3 comprises 14 residues. CDR1 is MDHEN and CDR2 is SYDVKM in the germline V gene.

This rearrangement joins TRBV6-5 to TRBJ1-5; 9 nucleotides align to TRBD1. The CDR3 is 14 amino acids. The V gene's germline CDR1 is MNHEY and CDR2 SVGAGI. V trimming: 9 bases; J trimming: 6 bases; junction bases outside the gene matches: 9. The CDR3 nucleotides read TGTGCCAGTACACGGGACAGGGAGGCTCAGCCCCAGCATTTT. This translates into CASTRDREAQPQHF.

V and J are TRBV27 and TRBJ2-5, with 9 bases aligning to TRBD1. The CDR3 is made up of 16 amino acids. V trimming: 5 bases; J trimming: 6 bases; junction bases outside the gene matches: 13. Germline CDR1 is MNHEY and CDR2 is SMNVEV (reference sequence). Written as DNA, the CDR3 is TGTGCCAGCAGTCCAGGGGGACAGGGACGTGGAAAGACCCAGTACTTC. As protein: CASSPGGQGRGKTQYF.

V is TRBV19 and J is TRBJ2-2, with D possibly TRBD1 on 6 matching bases. Germline lookup yields CDR1 LNHDA and CDR2 SQIVND (reference sequence). V was pared by 3 bases and J by 5 bases, with 13 bases between. This CDR3 region has 15 residues. CDR3 in amino acids: CASSIMTGSTGELFF. The CDR3 DNA reads as TGTGCCAGTAGTATTATGACAGGAAGTACCGGGGAGCTGTTTTTT.

This rearrangement joins TRBV5-1 to TRBJ1-1; tentative D call: TRBD1 (5 bases). This CDR3 contains 13 residues. CDR1 and CDR2 (germline): SGHRS, YFSETQ. V lost 4 bases and J 1 base, leaving 8 bases between the germline ends. Here the CDR3 reads CASSQDRNTEAFF. CDR3 DNA: TGCGCCAGCAGCCAAGACAGGAACACTGAAGCTTTCTTT. The full variable domain, completed using reference TRBV5-1 and TRBJ1-1, is KAGVTQTPRYLIKTRGQQVTLSCSPISGHRSVSWYQQTPGQGLQFLFEYFSETQRNKGNFPGRFSGRQFSNSRSEMNVSTLELGDSALYLCASSQDRNTEAFFGQGTRLTVV.

This clone has only a few counts. This chain joins TRBV19 and TRBJ2-1; no definite D call. The V gene lost 6 bases and the J gene lost 4 bases, with 13 bases spanning the gap. Germline lookup yields CDR1 LNHDA and CDR2 SQIVND (reference sequence). There are 14 residues in the CDR3. The CDR3 nucleotides read TGTGCCAGTAGCGGTGATTCCTATTACAATGAGCAGTTCTTC. This sequence encodes CASSGDSYYNEQFF.

V gene TRBV19 combines with J gene TRBJ2-2, with 8 bases that match TRBD1. The V gene end was trimmed by 6 bases and the J gene end by 4 bases; junction bases not matched to a gene: 10. The CDR3 consists of 16 residues. Germline lookup yields CDR1 LNHDA and CDR2 SQIVND (reference sequence). CDR3: CASRTLGTGGTGELFF. CDR3 DNA: TGTGCCAGTAGGACCTTGGGGACAGGAGGCACCGGGGAGCTGTTTTTT.

The J gene is TRBJ2-3, the V gene TRBV20-1; no reliable D call. This CDR3 is built from 16 residues. The germline gives CDR1 DFQATT, CDR2 SNEGSKA (reference sequence). Trimming removed 3 bases from V and 2 bases from J, with 18 bases in between. DNA for the CDR3: TGCAGTGCTAGTGGGGTACCTCCAGGCGTCACAGATACGCAGTATTTT. Amino acid sequence: CSASGVPPGVTDTQYF.

The chain is built from TRBV27 and TRBJ1-4, with a weak D call TRBD1 (6 bases). Germline CDR1 reads MNHEY; CDR2 reads SMNVEV (reference sequence). The CDR3 totals 18 residues. Trimming removed 6 bases from V and 1 base from J, with 21 bases in between. CDR3 in DNA: TGTGCCAGCAGGCCTGACAGGTTGTCAAAGGAAACTAATGAAAAACTGTTTTTT. Translating gives CASRPDRLSKETNEKLFF.

The rearrangement joins TRBV4-2 to TRBJ1-4; 7 bases fit TRBD1. V shed 0 bases and J 0 bases; nucleotides not matched to a gene: 4. Germline CDR1 is LGHNA and CDR2 is YNFKEQ. The CDR3 is made up of 17 amino acids. CDR3 in amino acids: CASSQDTGVATNEKLFF. The CDR3 bases are TGTGCCAGCAGCCAAGATACAGGGGTTGCAACTAATGAAAAACTGTTTTTT.

V is TRBV5-1 and J is TRBJ2-7; possible D gene TRBD1, 6 bases. Looked up from germline, CDR1 is SGHRS and CDR2 is YFSETQ. The CDR3 sequence is 15 residues long. Trimming cost V 1 base and J 2 bases, with 13 bases left between them. The CDR3 DNA is TGCGCCAGCAGCTTGTTAGGGCAGGGGCCCTACGAGCAGTACTTC. This translates into CASSLLGQGPYEQYF.

The chain is built from TRBV18 and TRBJ2-6; TRBD2 is a possible D gene (5 bases). V lost 2 bases and J 1 base, leaving 12 bases between the germline ends. This CDR3 is 17 amino acids long. CDR1 and CDR2 (germline): KGHSH, LQKENI. CDR3: CASSPAVTGSGANVLTF. CDR3 nucleotides: TGTGCCAGCTCACCAGCGGTAACGGGGTCTGGGGCCAACGTCCTGACTTTC.

The rearrangement links TRBV6-6 to TRBJ1-1; the match to TRBD1 covers 11 bases. Trimming took 8 bases from V and 8 from J; bases not matched to a gene: 7. This CDR3 is built from 13 residues. The germline V gene has CDR1 MNHNY and CDR2 SVGAGI (reference sequence). CDR3 in DNA: TGTGCCAGCGAATGGGACAGGGGGACGGAAGCTTTCTTT. Protein product: CASEWDRGTEAFF.

This sequence joins TRBV3-1 (or the pseudogene TRBV3-2) and TRBJ1-1; D perhaps matches TRBD1 (6 bases). Looked up from germline, CDR1 is LGHDT and CDR2 is YNNKEL (reference sequence). Trimming took 1 base from V and 7 from J, leaving 16 bases between them. The CDR3 totals 15 residues. The CDR3 here is CASSQARGRRVEAFF. CDR3 in DNA: TGTGCCAGCAGCCAAGCGCGGGGGCGGAGGGTTGAAGCTTTCTTT.

This chain uses TRBV5-1 with TRBJ1-1; D not certain. Germline CDR1 and CDR2: SGHRS and YFSETQ. The CDR3 sequence is 16 residues long. Deletions cut 6 bases from V and 0 bases from J, with 18 bases between. The CDR3 bases are TGCGCCAGCAACGCGGCCGGTTTACGAATGAACACTGAAGCTTTCTTT. Translated, it gives CASNAAGLRMNTEAFF.

The chain carries TRBV11-2 and TRBJ2-2; 9 bases agree with TRBD2. The ends lost 5 bases at V and 0 bases at J; junction bases unmatched: 13. The CDR3 sequence is 19 residues long. Germline CDR1 reads SGHAT; CDR2 reads FQNNGV. CDR3 DNA: TGTGCCAGCAGCCCGAGAAGACTAGCGGTAGCGGCGAACACCGGGGAGCTGTTTTTT. Encoded protein: CASSPRRLAVAANTGELFF. Full variable domain (remainder filled in from reference TRBV11-2 and TRBJ2-2): EAGVAQSPRYKIIEKRQSVAFWCNPISGHATLYWYQQILGQGPKLLIQFQNNGVVDDSQLPKDRFSAERLKGVDSTLKIQPAKLEDSAVYLCASSPRRLAVAANTGELFFGEGSRLTVL.

V usage is TRBV5-1 and J usage is TRBJ1-1; 10 bases map to TRBD1. This CDR3 comprises 15 residues. Per germline, CDR1 SGHRS and CDR2 YFSETQ. The V and J ends lost 4 bases and 7 bases, in that order; junction bases with no gene match: 10. CDR3 nucleotides: TGCGCCAGCAGCGAAGACAGGGGGCCAGCCTATGAAGCTTTCTTT. Protein product: CASSEDRGPAYEAFF.